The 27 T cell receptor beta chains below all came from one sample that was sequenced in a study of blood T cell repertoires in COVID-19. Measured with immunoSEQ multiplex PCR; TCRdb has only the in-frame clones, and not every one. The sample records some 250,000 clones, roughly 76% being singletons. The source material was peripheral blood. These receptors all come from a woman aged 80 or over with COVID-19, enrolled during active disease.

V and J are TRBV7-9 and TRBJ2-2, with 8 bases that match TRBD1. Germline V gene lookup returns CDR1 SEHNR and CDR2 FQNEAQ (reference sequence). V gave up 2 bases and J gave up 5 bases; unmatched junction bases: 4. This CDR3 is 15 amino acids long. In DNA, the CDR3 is TGTGCCAGCAGCTTACAGGGGGCCGGGACCGGGGAGCTGTTTTTT. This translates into CASSLQGAGTGELFF.

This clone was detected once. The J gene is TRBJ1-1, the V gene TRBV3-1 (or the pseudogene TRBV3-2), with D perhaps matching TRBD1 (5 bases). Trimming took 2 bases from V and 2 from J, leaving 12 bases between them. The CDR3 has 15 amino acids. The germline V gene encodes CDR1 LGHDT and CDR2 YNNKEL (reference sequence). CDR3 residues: CASSQRGGFNTEAFF. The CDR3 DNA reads TGTGCCAGCAGCCAAAGGGGAGGGTTTAACACTGAAGCTTTCTTT.

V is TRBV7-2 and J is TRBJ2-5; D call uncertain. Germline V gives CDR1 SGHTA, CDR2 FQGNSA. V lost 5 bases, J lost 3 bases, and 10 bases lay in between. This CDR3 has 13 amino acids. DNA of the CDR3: TGTGCCAGCAGCCGTAGCTTAGAAGAGACCCAGTACTTC. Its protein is CASSRSLEETQYF. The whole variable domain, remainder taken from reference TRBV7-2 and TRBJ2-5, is GAGVSQSPSNKVTEKGKDVELRCDPISGHTALYWYRQSLGQGLEFLIYFQGNSAPDKSGLPSDRFSAERTGGSVSTLTIQRTQQEDSAVYLCASSRSLEETQYFGPGTRLLVL.

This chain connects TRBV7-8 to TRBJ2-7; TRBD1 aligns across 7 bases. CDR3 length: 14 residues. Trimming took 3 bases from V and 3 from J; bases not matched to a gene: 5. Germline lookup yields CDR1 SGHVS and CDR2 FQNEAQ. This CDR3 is CASSFRDRVYEQYF. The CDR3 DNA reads TGTGCCAGCAGCTTCCGGGACAGAGTCTACGAGCAGTACTTC.

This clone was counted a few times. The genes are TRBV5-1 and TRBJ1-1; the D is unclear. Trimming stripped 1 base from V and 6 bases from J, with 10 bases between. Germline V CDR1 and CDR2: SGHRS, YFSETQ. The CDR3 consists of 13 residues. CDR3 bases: TGCGCCAGCAGCTTGAGTTGGCGGGCTGAAGCTTTCTTT. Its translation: CASSLSWRAEAFF.

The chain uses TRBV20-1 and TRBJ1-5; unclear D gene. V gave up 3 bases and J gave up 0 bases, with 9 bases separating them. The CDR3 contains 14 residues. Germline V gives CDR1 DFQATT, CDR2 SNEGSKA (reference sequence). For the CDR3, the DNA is TGCAGTGCTAGTTTCGGGAATAGCAATCAGCCCCAGCATTTT. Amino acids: CSASFGNSNQPQHF.

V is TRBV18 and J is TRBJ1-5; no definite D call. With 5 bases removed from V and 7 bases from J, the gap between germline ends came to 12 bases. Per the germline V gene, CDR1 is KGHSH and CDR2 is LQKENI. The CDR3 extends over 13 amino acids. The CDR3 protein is CASSTPGGQPQHF. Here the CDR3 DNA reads TGTGCCAGCTCAACTCCGGGAGGACAGCCCCAGCATTTT.

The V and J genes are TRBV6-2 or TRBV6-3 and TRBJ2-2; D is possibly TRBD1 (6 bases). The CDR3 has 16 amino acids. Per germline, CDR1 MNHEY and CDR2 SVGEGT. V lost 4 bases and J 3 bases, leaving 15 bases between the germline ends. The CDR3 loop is CASSFSGTSYTGELFF. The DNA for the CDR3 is TGTGCCAGCAGTTTTTCCGGGACATCCTACACCGGGGAGCTGTTTTTT.

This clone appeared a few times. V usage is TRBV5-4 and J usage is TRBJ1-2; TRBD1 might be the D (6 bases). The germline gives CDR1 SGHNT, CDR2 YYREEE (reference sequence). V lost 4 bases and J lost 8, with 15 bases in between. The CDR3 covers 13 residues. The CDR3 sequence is CASSRTGLEGYTF. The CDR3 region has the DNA TGTGCCAGCAGCCGTACAGGGTTGGAAGGCTACACCTTC. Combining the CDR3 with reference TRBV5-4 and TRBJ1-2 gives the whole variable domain ETGVTQSPTHLIKTRGQQVTLRCSSQSGHNTVSWYQQALGQGPQFIFQYYREEENGRGNFPPRFSGLQFPNYSSELNVNALELDDSALYLCASSRTGLEGYTFGSGTRLTVV.

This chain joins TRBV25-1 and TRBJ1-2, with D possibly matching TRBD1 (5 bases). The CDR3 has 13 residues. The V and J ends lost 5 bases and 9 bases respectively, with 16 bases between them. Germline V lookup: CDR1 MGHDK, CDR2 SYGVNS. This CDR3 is CASSPTVRGRYTF. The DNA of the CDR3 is TGTGCCAGCAGTCCGACAGTACGCGGCCGCTACACCTTC.

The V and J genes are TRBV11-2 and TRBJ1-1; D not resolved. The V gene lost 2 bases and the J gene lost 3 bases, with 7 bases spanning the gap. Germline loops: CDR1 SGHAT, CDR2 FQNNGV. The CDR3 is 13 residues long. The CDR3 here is CASSLIGDTEAFF. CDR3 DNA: TGTGCCAGCAGCTTAATCGGGGACACTGAAGCTTTCTTT. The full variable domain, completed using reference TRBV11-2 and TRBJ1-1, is EAGVAQSPRYKIIEKRQSVAFWCNPISGHATLYWYQQILGQGPKLLIQFQNNGVVDDSQLPKDRFSAERLKGVDSTLKIQPAKLEDSAVYLCASSLIGDTEAFFGQGTRLTVV.

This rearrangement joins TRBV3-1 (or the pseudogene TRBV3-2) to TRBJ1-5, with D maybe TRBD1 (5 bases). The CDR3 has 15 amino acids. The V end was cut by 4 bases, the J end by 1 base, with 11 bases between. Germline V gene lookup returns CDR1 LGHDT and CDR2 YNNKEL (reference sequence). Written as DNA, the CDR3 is TGTGCCAGCAGCCCTAGGGGAGGGAGCAATCAGCCCCAGCATTTT. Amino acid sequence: CASSPRGGSNQPQHF.

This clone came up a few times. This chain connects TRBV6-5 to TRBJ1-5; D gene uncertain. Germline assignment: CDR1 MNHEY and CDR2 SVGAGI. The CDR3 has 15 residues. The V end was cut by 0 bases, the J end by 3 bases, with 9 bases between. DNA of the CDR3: TGTGCCAGCAGTTACTCGGTACAGATCAATCAGCCCCAGCATTTT. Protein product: CASSYSVQINQPQHF.

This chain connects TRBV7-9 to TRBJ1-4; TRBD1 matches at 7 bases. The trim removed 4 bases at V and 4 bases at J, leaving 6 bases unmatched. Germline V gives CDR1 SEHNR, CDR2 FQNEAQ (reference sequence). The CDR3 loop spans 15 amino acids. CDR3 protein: CASSSRTGLNEKLFF. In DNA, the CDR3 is TGTGCCAGCAGCTCCCGGACAGGCCTTAATGAAAAACTGTTTTTT. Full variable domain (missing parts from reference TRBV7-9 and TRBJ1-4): DTGVSQNPRHKITKRGQNVTFRCDPISEHNRLYWYRQTLGQGPEFLTYFQNEAQLEKSRLLSDRFSAERPKGSFSTLEIQRTEQGDSAMYLCASSSRTGLNEKLFFGSGTQLSVL.

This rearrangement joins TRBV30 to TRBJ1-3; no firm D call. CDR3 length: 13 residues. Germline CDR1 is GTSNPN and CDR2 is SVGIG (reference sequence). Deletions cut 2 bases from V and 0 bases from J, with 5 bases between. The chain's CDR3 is CAWSRVSGNTIYF. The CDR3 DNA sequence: TGTGCCTGGAGTCGGGTCTCTGGAAACACCATATATTTT.

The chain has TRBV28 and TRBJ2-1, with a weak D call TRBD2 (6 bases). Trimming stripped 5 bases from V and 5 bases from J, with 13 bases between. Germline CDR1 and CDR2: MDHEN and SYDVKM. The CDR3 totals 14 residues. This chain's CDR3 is CASSPFGGNNEQFF. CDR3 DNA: TGTGCCAGCAGTCCCTTCGGAGGGAACAATGAGCAGTTCTTC. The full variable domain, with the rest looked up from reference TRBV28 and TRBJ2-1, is DVKVTQSSRYLVKRTGEKVFLECVQDMDHENMFWYRQDPGLGLRLIYFSYDVKMKEKGDIPEGYSVSREKKERFSLILESASTNQTSMYLCASSPFGGNNEQFFGPGTRLTVL.

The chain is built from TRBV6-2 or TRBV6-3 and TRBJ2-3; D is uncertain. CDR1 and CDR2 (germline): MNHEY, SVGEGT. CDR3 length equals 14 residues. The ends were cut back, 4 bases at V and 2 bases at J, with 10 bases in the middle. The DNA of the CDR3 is TGTGCCAGCAGTTTTCCTACTCTCACAGATACGCAGTATTTT. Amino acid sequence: CASSFPTLTDTQYF.

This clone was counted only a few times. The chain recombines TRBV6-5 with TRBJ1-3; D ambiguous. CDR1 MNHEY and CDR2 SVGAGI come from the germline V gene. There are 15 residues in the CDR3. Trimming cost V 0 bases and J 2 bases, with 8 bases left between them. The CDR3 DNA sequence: TGTGCCAGCAGTTACTCGACTCCGACTGGAAACACCATATATTTT. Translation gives CASSYSTPTGNTIYF.

CDR3 protein: CASTPSGRGSTKNIQYF. Written as DNA, the CDR3 is TGTGCCAGTACTCCCTCGGGGAGGGGGTCAACCAAAAACATTCAGTACTTC. The chain is built from TRBV19 and TRBJ2-4, with a tentative D call TRBD2 (7 bases). Germline V gene data show CDR1 as LNHDA and CDR2 as SQIVND (reference sequence). This CDR3 is 17 amino acids long. The V end was cut by 7 bases, the J end by 2 bases, with 21 bases between.

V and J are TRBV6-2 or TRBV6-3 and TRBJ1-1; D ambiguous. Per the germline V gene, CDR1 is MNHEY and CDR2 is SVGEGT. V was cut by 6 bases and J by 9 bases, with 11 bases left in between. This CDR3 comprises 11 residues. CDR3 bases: TGTGCCAGCAGCCCCCGGGGTAAAGCTTTCTTT. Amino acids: CASSPRGKAFF.

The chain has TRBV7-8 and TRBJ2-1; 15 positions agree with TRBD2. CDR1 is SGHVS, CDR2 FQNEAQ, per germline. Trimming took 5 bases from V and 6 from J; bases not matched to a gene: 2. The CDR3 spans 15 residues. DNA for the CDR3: TGTGCCAGCAGCGTGGGACTAGCGGGGGGCAATGAGCAGTTCTTC. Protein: CASSVGLAGGNEQFF.

CDR3 DNA: TGCAGCCAGGCGACAGGGGGCCATGAGACCCAGTACTTC. This translates into CSQATGGHETQYF. The rearrangement uses TRBV29-1 and TRBJ2-5; 10 bases line up with TRBD1. The V and J ends lost 8 bases and 5 bases, in that order; junction bases with no gene match: 8. Germline lookup yields CDR1 SQVTM and CDR2 ANQGSEA. The CDR3 has 13 residues.

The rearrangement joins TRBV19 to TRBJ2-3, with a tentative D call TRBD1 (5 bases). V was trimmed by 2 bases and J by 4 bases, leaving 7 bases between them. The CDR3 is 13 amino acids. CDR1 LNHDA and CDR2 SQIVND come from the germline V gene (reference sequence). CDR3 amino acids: CASSISGSDTQYF. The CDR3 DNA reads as TGTGCCAGTAGTATATCAGGGTCAGATACGCAGTATTTT. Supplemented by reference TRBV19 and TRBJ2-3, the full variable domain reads DGGITQSPKYLFRKEGQNVTLSCEQNLNHDAMYWYRQDPGQGLRLIYYSQIVNDFQKGDIAEGYSVSREKKESFPLTVTSAQKNPTAFYLCASSISGSDTQYFGPGTRLTVL.

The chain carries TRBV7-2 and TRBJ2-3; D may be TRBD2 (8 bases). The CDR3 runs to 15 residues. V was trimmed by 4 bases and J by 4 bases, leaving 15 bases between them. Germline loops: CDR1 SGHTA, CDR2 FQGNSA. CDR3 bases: TGTGCCAGCAGCTCGGCAGGGGGACTAGCAGATACGCAGTATTTT. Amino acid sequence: CASSSAGGLADTQYF. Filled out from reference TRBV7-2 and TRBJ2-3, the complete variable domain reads GAGVSQSPSNKVTEKGKDVELRCDPISGHTALYWYRQSLGQGLEFLIYFQGNSAPDKSGLPSDRFSAERTGGSVSTLTIQRTQQEDSAVYLCASSSAGGLADTQYFGPGTRLTVL.

The CDR3 here is CASSLGPGDSTDTQYF. DNA of the CDR3: TGTGCCAGCAGCTTAGGGCCGGGGGACAGCACAGATACGCAGTATTTT. The V gene is TRBV7-8, the J gene TRBJ2-3; D perhaps matches TRBD2 (6 bases). Deletions cut 1 base from V and 0 bases from J, with 11 bases between. Germline V gene lookup returns CDR1 SGHVS and CDR2 FQNEAQ. The length of the CDR3 is 16 residues.

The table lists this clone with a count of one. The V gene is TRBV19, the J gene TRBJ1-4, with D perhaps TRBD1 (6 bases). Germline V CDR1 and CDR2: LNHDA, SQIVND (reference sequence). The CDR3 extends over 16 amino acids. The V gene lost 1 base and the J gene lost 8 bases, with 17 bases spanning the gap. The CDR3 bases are TGTGCCAGTAGTATAGGGGCGGGGGCGCCGGGGGAAAAACTGTTTTTT. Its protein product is CASSIGAGAPGEKLFF.

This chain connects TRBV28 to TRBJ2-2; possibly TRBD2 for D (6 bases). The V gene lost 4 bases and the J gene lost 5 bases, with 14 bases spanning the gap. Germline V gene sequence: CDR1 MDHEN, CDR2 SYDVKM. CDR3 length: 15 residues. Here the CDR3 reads CASSSPGRGTGELFF. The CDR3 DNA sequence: TGTGCCAGCAGTTCTCCGGGACGGGGGACCGGGGAGCTGTTTTTT.